This T cell receptor (beta chain) was sequenced during a study of cytomegalovirus exposure and HLA in healthy donors. The wider study: Among approximately 390 genotyped donors, about 85% fell in the Caucasian-associated ancestry cluster. Overall study findings and caveats: The number of N-insertions in an Asian-associated ancestry cluster was reportedly below the 666-donor mean in a later analysis.

This clone was seen a single time. Its antigen is unidentified. The junction does not match germline at one end; this may be a read error. 13 Jbeta primers and 60 Vbeta primers were used for the PCR. Sequencing was performed with immunoSEQ multiplex PCR; in TCRdb, only in-frame clones are kept and a portion is missing. The profile shows around 100,000 clones, 74% of them singletons. Germline V gene lookup returns CDR1 MGHRA and CDR2 YSYEKL. The CDR3 is made up of 14 amino acids. The clonotype originates from a man aged 45-65 years in good health and CMV-seropositive. The chain combines TRBV4-1 with TRBJ1-1; D not resolved. Sequencing input: PBMCs. Here the CDR3 DNA reads TGTGCCAGCAGCCAAGTCGCGGTGAACACTGAAGCTTTCTTT. As protein: CASSQVAVNTEAFF.